This T cell receptor (beta chain) was sequenced during a study of Graves' ophthalmopathy and Graves' hyperthyroidism. Amplification of TCR beta CDR3 regions used RNA transcripts. Second-round multiplex PCR came after a first-round RT-PCR that employed HTBI primers. TCRdb independently ran MiXCR on the multiplex PCR reads; one entry per CDR3 protein. This table holds around 1,200,000 distinct CDR3 sequences, approximately 35% found once. The germline V gene encodes CDR1 LNHNV and CDR2 YYDKDF (reference sequence). CDR3 length equals 12 residues. Of note for this clonotype: At one boundary the junction diverges from the germline segment, which might be a read error.

V is TRBV15 and J is TRBJ2-7; 10 bases agree with TRBD1. The sequence was obtained from an adult man with Graves' hyperthyroidism. Sequencing was performed on peripheral blood or thyroid tissue (not recorded which). The CDR3 region has the DNA TGTGCCACCAGCAGAGAGGTTCGGACAGGGGGCTTC. Encoded protein: CATSREVRTGGF.